This TCR beta chain was identified in a study of T cells after yellow fever vaccination. Study-wide context: Libraries from low-cell-number fractions were prepared with the SMART-Seq v4 Ultra Low Input RNA kit. Study-wide points: Weaker in magnitude, the secondary response showed a faster peak on day 5 versus 15.

The CDR3 runs 14 residues. Trimming removed 1 base at V and 5 bases at J, with 14 bases between. CDR1 is GTSNPN, CDR2 SVGIG, per germline (reference sequence). Using its own MiXCR run on the 5' RACE reads, TCRdb lists one record per CDR3 protein. Among 240,000 or so distinct CDR3 sequences, 6.9% were seen once, and the ten largest hold 0.85%. This clonotype has a handful of counts. Its antigen is still unknown. The specimen comprised CD4+ T cells sorted from PBMCs, sampled 15 days after the yellow fever booster vaccination. This receptor was obtained from a young man who received the YFV17D yellow fever vaccine. V usage is TRBV30 and J usage is TRBJ1-1, with a weak D call TRBD1 (6 bases). CDR3 sequence (DNA): TGTGCCTGGAGTGCGGGCAGGGGTGGAACTGAAGCTTTCTTT. Protein product: CAWSAGRGGTEAFF. The full variable domain, in which reference TRBV30 and TRBJ1-1 provide the parts outside the CDR3, is SQTIHQWPATLVQPVGSPLSLECTVEGTSNPNLYWYRQAAGRGLQLLFYSVGIGQISSEVPQNLSASRPQDRQFILSSKKLLLSDSGFYLCAWSAGRGGTEAFFGQGTRLTVV.